This T cell receptor beta chain was sequenced during a study of T-cell reconstitution after alpha-beta-depleted transplantation in children. Regarding the study as a whole: At around two months after transplant, the alpha-beta T cells were reportedly derived from several hundred expanded clones that came from non-depleted graft cells.

The authors prepared the TCRbeta library with unique molecular identifiers. One entry per CDR3 protein results from TCRdb running MiXCR on the PCR reads. The data hold tens of thousands of distinct CDR3 sequences, with 40% to 45% observed a single time. From germline, CDR1 is SGHTA and CDR2 FQGNSA. The germline V and J ends were trimmed by 3 bases and 4 bases, with 10 bases remaining between them. The CDR3 extends over 14 amino acids. This clonotype was counted ten times or more. Its antigen is as yet unknown. The input for sequencing was PBMCs, mostly from graft donor cells, taken 360 days after TCRalphabeta/CD19-depleted stem cell transplant. The sequence was obtained from a male patient between 10 and 17 years old who had a stem cell transplant for acute lymphoblastic leukemia, so the T cells may come from the graft donor. The J gene is TRBJ1-5, the V gene TRBV7-2, with a tentative D call TRBD1 (5 bases). In DNA, the CDR3 is TGTGCCAGCAGCTTGTGGGGCGAAAATCAGCCCCAGCATTTT. It encodes CASSLWGENQPQHF.